Below are 17 T cell receptor beta chains sequenced from a single sample in a study of T cells in women clearing cervical HPV infection. Assay used: immunoSEQ multiplex PCR; TCRdb lists only in-frame clones, some missing. In all, the sample yields 46,000 or so clones. Sample: blood buffy coat. These receptor sequences come from a woman between 18 and 69 years old with a cervical HPV16 infection that either progressed to CIN3+ or cleared (not recorded which).

Comments on this clone: From the germline J gene comes the end of the CDR3, since the read stops 3 residues before it. The rearrangement links TRBV2 to TRBJ2-6; 7 nucleotides align to TRBD1. Per germline, CDR1 SNHLY and CDR2 FYNNEI. The V gene end was trimmed by 6 bases and the J gene end by 0 bases; junction bases not matched to a gene: 8. CDR3 length: 17 amino acids. CDR3 amino acids: CASSTTHRGSGANVLTF. Partial CDR3 DNA: TGTGCCAGCAGCACTACACACAGGGGCTCTGGGGCCAACGTC. Full variable domain (missing parts from reference TRBV2 and TRBJ2-6): EPEVTQTPSHQVTQMGQEVILRCVPISNHLYFYWYRQILGQKVEFLVSFYNNEISEKSEIFDDQFSVERPDGSNFTLKIRSTKLEDSAMYFCASSTTHRGSGANVLTFGAGSRLTVL.

Concerning this clone itself: The read gets to within 3 residues of the CDR3 end, and the germline J gene fills in the rest. V is TRBV7-2 and J is TRBJ1-5; possibly TRBD1 for D (6 bases). Trimming took 6 bases from V and 0 from J, leaving 12 bases between them. This CDR3 has 15 residues. CDR1 is SGHTA and CDR2 is FQGNSA in the germline V gene. The CDR3 spells CASRQTGISNQPQHF. Incomplete CDR3 DNA: TGTGCCAGCAGGCAGACAGGTATTAGCAATCAGCCC.

As to this clone: Sequencing ends 3 residues short of the CDR3 end; the germline J gene provides the rest. The chain combines TRBV29-1 with TRBJ1-5, with a tentative D call TRBD1 (5 bases). The germline CDR1 and CDR2 sequences are SQVTM and ANQGSEA. Deletions cut 6 bases from V and 3 bases from J, with 12 bases between. This CDR3 has 13 amino acids. CDR3 loop: CSVEEGFNQPQHF. The sequenced CDR3 bases are TGCAGCGTGGAGGAGGGGTTCAATCAGCCC.

With respect to this clone: The CDR3 end is not reached by the read, which stops 3 residues before it; the germline J gene fills it in. The rearrangement joins TRBV7-8 to TRBJ2-3, with TRBD1 identical over 12 bases. CDR3 length: 16 amino acids. CDR1 and CDR2 (germline): SGHVS, FQNEAQ. The CDR3 loop reads CASSPGTGGATETQYF. CDR3 bases read: TGTGCCAGCAGCCCGGGGACAGGGGGCGCGACGGAGACG.

To note about this clone: The read terminates 3 residues ahead of where the CDR3 ends, so the germline J gene completes it. The chain combines TRBV30 with TRBJ2-2, with 10 nucleotides matching TRBD2. V lost 2 bases to trimming and J lost 7 bases; unmatched junction nucleotides: 13. The germline gives CDR1 GTSNPN, CDR2 SVGIG (reference sequence). The CDR3 loop spans 17 amino acids. CDR3 DNA (partial): TGTGCCTGGAGTCCCTTGGCTAGCGGGAGATTCGGCGGGGAG. It yields the protein CAWSPLASGRFGGE. The CDR3, in full, reads CAWSPLASGRFGGELFF.

Regarding this clone: One junction end does not reproduce the germline sequence, and a read error may be involved. Sequencing ends 3 residues short of the CDR3 end; the germline J gene provides the rest. V usage is TRBV7-7 and J usage is TRBJ2-5; TRBD1 aligns across 8 bases. The CDR3 length is 14 residues. CDR1 SSHAT and CDR2 FNYEAQ come from the germline V gene (reference sequence). Incomplete CDR3 DNA: TGTGCTAGCAGCGCGGGACAGGATGGAGAGACC. Protein sequence: CASSAGQDGET. The full CDR3 protein reads CASSAGQDGETQYF.

Details on this clone: Read data end 3 residues before the CDR3 end; the end is taken from the germline J gene. The V gene is TRBV18, the J gene TRBJ2-5, with a weak D call TRBD2 (6 bases). Germline loops: CDR1 KGHSH, CDR2 LQKENI. V was cut by 1 base and J by 1 base, with 10 bases left in between. The CDR3 spans 15 residues. CDR3 bases read: TGTGCCAGCTCACCACGGCGGGGAAGCCAAGAGACC. Translation: CASSPRRGSQET. Given in full, the CDR3 is CASSPRRGSQETQYF.

In regard to this clone: The CDR3 end falls 3 residues outside the read, so it is completed with the germline J gene. The V call is TRBV28, the J call TRBJ1-6, with 8 positions matching TRBD1. CDR1 MDHEN and CDR2 SYDVKM come from the germline V gene. The CDR3 is 15 amino acids. After removal of 5 bases from V and 10 bases from J, the junction contained 10 bases not matched to a gene. The CDR3 is CASSPLDREGSPLHF. The CDR3 bases that were read are TGTGCCAGCAGTCCCCTGGACAGGGAAGGCTCACCC.

Regarding this clone: The CDR3 end is not reached by the read, which stops 3 residues before it; the germline J gene fills it in. The gene calls are TRBV5-1 and TRBJ2-1; D is ambiguous. The germline V and J ends were trimmed by 3 bases and 0 bases, with 4 bases remaining between them. Germline lookup yields CDR1 SGHRS and CDR2 YFSETQ. CDR3 length equals 13 residues. The CDR3 bases that were read are TGCGCCAGCAGCTCCAGCTCCTACAATGAG. Translation: CASSSSSYNE. In full, the CDR3 is CASSSSSYNEQFF.

As regards this clone: The read terminates 3 residues before the CDR3 end, so the remaining end is supplied by the germline J gene. The chain uses TRBV11-2 and TRBJ2-3; 7 nucleotides align to TRBD2. The CDR3 is made up of 15 amino acids. Germline CDR1 and CDR2: SGHAT and FQNNGV. Unmatched junction bases numbered 5, after V lost 1 base and J lost 4 bases. CDR3 residues: CASSLGTSFSDTQYF. The CDR3 DNA, read in part, is TGTGCCAGCAGCTTAGGGACTAGTTTTTCAGATACG.

Regarding this clone: The read ends 3 residues before the CDR3 terminus; that terminus is restored from the germline J gene. This chain joins TRBV20-1 and TRBJ2-4; 8 nucleotides agree with TRBD2. Germline CDR1 DFQATT, CDR2 SNEGSKA (reference sequence). V lost 5 bases and J lost 9; bases outside the gene matches: 21. The CDR3 covers 17 residues. The CDR3 sequence: CSARIKAGEGTRGIQYF. The part of the CDR3 DNA that was read is TGCAGTGCTCGAATCAAAGCGGGAGAAGGGACTAGGGGCATT.

A remark on this clone: The CDR3 is cut off 3 residues early in the read; its end comes from the germline J gene. The rearrangement links TRBV11-3 to TRBJ1-1; D ambiguous. Between the trimmed V and J ends, which lost 5 bases and 7 bases, there was a span of 14 bases. There are 13 residues in the CDR3. Germline V lookup: CDR1 SGHNT, CDR2 YENEEA. The sequenced CDR3 bases are TGTGCCAGCAGCCTAAGACAAACTTTTGAA. It is translated as CASSLRQTFE. The whole CDR3 reads CASSLRQTFEAFF.

Comment on this clone: The read stops 3 residues short of the end of the CDR3; the missing end is completed from the germline J gene. The chain uses TRBV11-2 and TRBJ2-7; TRBD2 might be the D (5 bases). Germline V gene data show CDR1 as SGHAT and CDR2 as FQNNGV. The CDR3 contains 13 residues. Trimming took 5 bases from V and 4 from J, leaving 12 bases between them. This CDR3 is CASSIPERYEQYF. CDR3 bases read: TGTGCCAGCAGCATCCCGGAGCGGTACGAG. Together with reference TRBV11-2 and TRBJ2-7, the CDR3 gives the full variable domain: EAGVAQSPRYKIIEKRQSVAFWCNPISGHATLYWYQQILGQGPKLLIQFQNNGVVDDSQLPKDRFSAERLKGVDSTLKIQPAKLEDSAVYLCASSIPERYEQYFGPGTRLTVT.

As concerns this clone: The read ends 3 residues shy of where the CDR3 ends; the end is completed using the germline J gene. The chain couples TRBV20-1 to TRBJ2-7, with TRBD2 matching 14 bases. Germline V gene data show CDR1 as DFQATT and CDR2 as SNEGSKA (reference sequence). V was clipped by 5 bases and J by 3 bases; unmatched bases: 3. This CDR3 spans 14 amino acids. The CDR3 is CSARLAGGYYEQYF. The sequenced CDR3 bases are TGCAGTGCTCGACTAGCGGGAGGGTACTACGAG.

Remarks on this clone: The sequenced fragment ends 3 residues before the CDR3 boundary, so the rest is inferred from the germline J gene. This chain joins TRBV18 and TRBJ1-4; no definite D call. This CDR3 spans 14 amino acids. V gave up 0 bases and J gave up 8 bases, with 10 bases separating them. Germline loops: CDR1 KGHSH, CDR2 LQKENI. The CDR3 sequence is CASSPPSFREKLFF. Partial CDR3 DNA: TGTGCCAGCTCACCACCGTCATTCCGGGAAAAA. Full variable domain (missing parts from reference TRBV18 and TRBJ1-4): NAGVMQNPRHLVRRRGQEARLRCSPMKGHSHVYWYRQLPEEGLKFMVYLQKENIIDESGMPKERFSAEFPKEGPSILRIQQVVRGDSAAYFCASSPPSFREKLFFGSGTQLSVL.

Notes on this clone: The read ends 3 residues shy of where the CDR3 ends; the end is completed using the germline J gene. This chain links TRBV5-1 with TRBJ2-3; 10 positions agree with TRBD1. The trim removed 4 bases at V and 3 bases at J, leaving 8 bases unmatched. Germline loops: CDR1 SGHRS, CDR2 YFSETQ. CDR3 length equals 16 residues. CDR3 residues: CASSGVPGQGTDTQYF. Incomplete CDR3 DNA: TGCGCCAGCAGCGGAGTCCCGGGACAGGGGACAGATACG.

Notes on this clone: The read finishes 3 residues shy of the CDR3 end, and the germline J gene is used to complete it. The V and J genes are TRBV19 and TRBJ2-3; 13 bases agree with TRBD2. This CDR3 is built from 16 residues. CDR1 and CDR2 (germline): LNHDA, SQIVND (reference sequence). The sequenced part of the CDR3 DNA is TGTGCCAGTAGTACACGACTAGCGGGGGGTATTAGGACG. Protein sequence: CASSTRLAGGIRT. The CDR3 as a whole reads CASSTRLAGGIRTQYF.